This TCR beta chain was captured in a study of OX40 agonist ivuxolimab in advanced cancers. About the study: Partial responses occurred in Three dose-escalation patients, one with hepatocellular carcinoma and two with cutaneous melanoma. Study results and caveats: Mean expanded clone counts were higher in CD8+ than CD4+ T cells. Relatively little clonal expansion, among the lowest observed, appeared in partial responders at 0.1-3.0 mg/kg.

Sequencing was performed with immunoSEQ multiplex PCR; in TCRdb, only in-frame clones are kept and a portion is missing. The table includes 60,000 to 85,000 clones, 85% to 90% detected once. This clone was seen once. Its antigen remains unknown. V dropped 7 bases and J dropped 2 bases, with 14 bases sitting between them. CDR1 is MNHEY, CDR2 SVGAGI, per germline. This CDR3 has 14 residues. The input for sequencing was CD4+ or CD8+ T cells sorted from blood, taken in a trial of the OX40 agonist ivuxolimab. The sequence came from an adult with an advanced solid tumor such as melanoma, head and neck, liver or kidney cancer. The chain uses TRBV6-5 and TRBJ1-1, with a weak D call TRBD1 (6 bases). The CDR3 coding sequence is TGTGCCAGCAAATATGGACAGACAAACACTGAAGCTTTCTTT. It encodes CASKYGQTNTEAFF.